The 29 T cell receptor beta chains reported below all come from one sample, sequenced in a study of immune characterization of retroperitoneal liposarcoma. A single record per CDR3 protein comes from TCRdb applying MiXCR to the PCR reads. The sample records about 2,200 distinct CDR3 sequences, about 50% being singletons. The sample comprised tumor tissue. Receptor source: a female donor with retroperitoneal liposarcoma.

V and J are TRBV12-3 or TRBV12-4 and TRBJ2-1, with D hard to call. The J call could be wrong; TRBJ2-7 is a better fit for the DNA end. CDR3 length: 17 residues. Here the CDR3 DNA reads TGTGCCAGCAGTTTTCGGGTTAGCCGGAGCTCCTACAATGAGCAGTACTTC. This gives the protein CASSFRVSRSSYNEQYF.

Only a few counts were recorded for this clonotype. V and J are TRBV7-8 and TRBJ2-7; 8 positions match TRBD2. The CDR3 has 14 residues. V trimming: 1 base; J trimming: 4 bases; junction bases outside the gene matches: 3. From germline, CDR1 is SGHVS and CDR2 FQNEAQ. CDR3 loop: CASSLGTSLYEQYF. The CDR3 DNA is TGTGCCAGCAGCTTAGGGACTAGCCTATACGAGCAGTACTTC.

The V gene is TRBV6-1, the J gene TRBJ2-3; D unresolved. CDR3 length equals 11 residues. Trimming took off 8 bases at V and 7 bases at J, with 10 bases between the two ends. Germline-derived CDR1 and CDR2 are MNHNS and SASEGT. As DNA, the CDR3 is TGTGCCAGCGGTTTAGTGTATACGCAGTATTTT. This sequence encodes CASGLVYTQYF.

This clonotype has more than one count but fewer than ten. DNA for the CDR3: TGTGCCAGCAGCTTAGGATATTACGAGCAGTACTTC. Residues: CASSLGYYEQYF. V is TRBV7-2 and J is TRBJ2-5, with unresolved D. Judging by the DNA end, TRBJ2-7 fits better; the J call may be wrong. CDR1 SGHTA and CDR2 FQGNSA come from the germline V gene. The CDR3 is 12 residues long.

The gene calls are TRBV10-1 and TRBJ2-1, with 13 nucleotides matching TRBD2. Germline-derived CDR1 and CDR2 are WNHNN and SYGVQD (reference sequence). The CDR3 spans 16 residues. V shed 3 bases and J 9 bases; nucleotides not matched to a gene: 8. The CDR3: CASSDGTSGVSGEQFF. The DNA for the CDR3 is TGCGCCAGCAGTGATGGGACTAGCGGGGTGAGCGGTGAGCAGTTCTTC.

By share, this clonotype counts as medium-sized (0.01 to 0.1%). The chain couples TRBV7-2 to TRBJ2-1; 8 nucleotides align to TRBD2. The better agreement between TRBJ2-7 and the DNA end casts doubt on the J call. The CDR3 extends over 14 amino acids. Germline assignment: CDR1 SGHTA and CDR2 FQGNSA. The DNA of the CDR3 is TGTGCCAGCAGCTTGACTAGCGTCACCTACGAGCAGTACTTC. Its translation: CASSLTSVTYEQYF.

This clonotype was recorded a few times. V usage is TRBV6-1 and J usage is TRBJ2-2; D gene unclear. The CDR3 spans 14 residues. CDR1 is MNHNS and CDR2 is SASEGT in the germline V gene. V was trimmed by 4 bases and J by 1 base, leaving 7 bases between them. The CDR3 nucleotides are TGTGCCAGCAGTGGAATACTGAACACCGGGGAGCTGTTTTTT. Encoded protein: CASSGILNTGELFF.

This clonotype has just one count. This sequence joins TRBV6-1 and TRBJ2-1, with no clear D. The J call may be faulty, since TRBJ2-7 better matches the DNA end. Per germline, CDR1 MNHNS and CDR2 SASEGT. The CDR3 length is 13 residues. The CDR3 DNA is TGTGCCAGCAGTGAACGTTGGGTCTACGAGCAGTACTTC. It translates to CASSERWVYEQYF.

In its sample, this clonotype ranks as medium-sized. This chain links TRBV7-2 with TRBJ2-3; a possible D gene is TRBD2 (6 bases). V was shortened by 2 bases and J by 1 base, with 7 bases between the two germline ends. The germline CDR1 and CDR2 sequences are SGHTA and FQGNSA. The CDR3 contains 14 residues. For the CDR3, the DNA is TGTGCCAGCAGCTTATCGGGGGGCACAGATACGCAGTATTTT. Translated, it gives CASSLSGGTDTQYF.

The chain employs TRBV7-2 and TRBJ2-1; D is tentatively TRBD1 or TRBD2 (5 bases each). Matching the DNA end better, TRBJ2-7 makes the J call doubtful. CDR1 and CDR2 from the germline V gene are SGHTA and FQGNSA. The CDR3 has 15 residues. CDR3 nucleotide sequence: TGTGCCAGCAGCTTCAGGGCCGGGACGGGCTACGAGCAGTACTTC. Residues: CASSFRAGTGYEQYF.

The chain combines TRBV6-6 with TRBJ2-7; 8 positions match TRBD2. The CDR3 length is 14 residues. Trimming took 10 bases from V and 4 from J; bases not matched to a gene: 12. Germline V gene data show CDR1 as MNHNY and CDR2 as SVGAGI (reference sequence). DNA for the CDR3: TGTGCCACCCACTCAGCGGGAGCGGTGTACGAGCAGTACTTC. Its protein is CATHSAGAVYEQYF.

The chain combines TRBV12-5 with TRBJ2-5; 13 bases match TRBD2. The V segment lost 5 bases and the J segment 4 bases; nucleotides outside the gene matches: 4. The germline CDR1 and CDR2 sequences are LGHNT and FRNRAP. The CDR3 loop spans 15 amino acids. In DNA, the CDR3 is TGTGCTAGTGGTGCGGGACTAGCGGGGATAGAGACCCAGTACTTC. Amino acids: CASGAGLAGIETQYF.

This chain connects TRBV4-1 to TRBJ2-1; D not resolved. The end of the DNA aligns better with TRBJ2-5, so the J call may be wrong. Germline loops: CDR1 MGHRA, CDR2 YSYEKL. The CDR3 length is 13 residues. This CDR3 reads CASSPPFQETQYF. The CDR3 DNA reads as TGCGCCAGCAGTCCCCCGTTTCAAGAGACCCAGTACTTC.

The gene calls are TRBV7-4 and TRBJ2-1; D perhaps matches TRBD1 (6 bases). The CDR3 contains 14 residues. Germline V gives CDR1 SGHVT, CDR2 SQSDAQ. The ends were cut back, 1 base at V and 8 bases at J, with 12 bases in the middle. The CDR3 DNA sequence: TGTGCCAGCAGCTTAGAAGGGGGTTACCATGAGCAGTTCTTC. Its translation is CASSLEGGYHEQFF. Full variable domain (rest looked up from reference TRBV7-4 and TRBJ2-1): GAGVSQSPRYKVAKRGRDVALRCDSISGHVTLYWYRQTLGQGSEVLTYSQSDAQRDKSGRPSGRFSAERPERSVSTLKIQRTEQGDSAVYLCASSLEGGYHEQFFGPGTRLTVL.

The gene calls are TRBV6-1 and TRBJ1-3; TRBD1 matches at 8 bases. Losses at the gene ends were 7 bases for V and 7 bases for J; bases not matched to a gene: 12. Germline values: CDR1 MNHNS, CDR2 SASEGT. This CDR3 contains 15 residues. The CDR3 spells CASTSDRGGLNTIYF. The CDR3 nucleotides read TGTGCCAGCACCTCCGACAGGGGCGGTTTGAACACCATATATTTT.

This clonotype was counted between two and nine times. The CDR3 region is CASSSDNPLSLGYTF. CDR3 sequence (DNA): TGTGCCAGCAGCTCCGACAACCCCCTATCCCTTGGCTACACCTTC. The V gene is TRBV7-8, the J gene TRBJ1-2; D gene uncertain. The CDR3 consists of 15 residues. V lost 4 bases to trimming and J lost 7 bases, with 19 bases between them. The germline gives CDR1 SGHVS, CDR2 FQNEAQ.

The V call is TRBV6-6, the J call TRBJ1-5; D gene ambiguous. Germline CDR1 MNHNY, CDR2 SVGAGI (reference sequence). V lost 6 bases and J lost 6, with 9 bases in between. The CDR3 runs 12 residues. CDR3 in amino acids: CASRVSRQPQHF. For the CDR3, the DNA is TGTGCCAGCAGGGTGTCTCGTCAGCCCCAGCATTTT.

This clonotype was seen just once. J is TRBJ2-1 and V is TRBV7-1; the D call may be TRBD1 or TRBD2 (5 bases each). TRBV7-1 is an ORF, and what it does is uncertain. Deletions cut 8 bases from V and 4 bases from J, with 21 bases between. The CDR3 length is 16 residues. The CDR3 loop is CASDLAGGILYNEQFF. Here the CDR3 DNA reads TGTGCCAGCGACCTCGCTGGGGGAATATTGTACAATGAGCAGTTCTTC.

The gene calls are TRBV27 and TRBJ2-5, with 11 bases lining up with TRBD2. This CDR3 has 16 amino acids. Germline V gene data show CDR1 as MNHEY and CDR2 as SMNVEV (reference sequence). Trimming took 5 bases from V and 11 from J; bases not matched to a gene: 16. The CDR3 is CASSTQILAGVHEQYF. In DNA form, the CDR3 reads TGTGCCAGCAGTACACAAATACTAGCGGGAGTCCATGAGCAGTACTTC.

This chain joins TRBV6-4 and TRBJ2-1; possible D gene TRBD2, 5 bases. This CDR3 spans 16 amino acids. V was cut by 0 bases and J by 0 bases, with 9 bases left in between. The germline V gene encodes CDR1 MRHNA and CDR2 SNTAGT. The CDR3 reads CASSDSGESSYNEQFF. DNA of the CDR3: TGTGCCAGCAGTGACTCGGGAGAGAGCTCCTACAATGAGCAGTTCTTC.

V usage is TRBV25-1 and J usage is TRBJ2-1, with 9 bases matching TRBD2. This CDR3 spans 15 amino acids. Germline assignment: CDR1 MGHDK and CDR2 SYGVNS. The V gene end was trimmed by 6 bases and the J gene end by 9 bases; junction bases not matched to a gene: 12. The CDR3 bases are TGTGCCAGCAGCGCGACGTCTAGCGGGGCTGTTGAGCAGTTCTTC. Translated: CASSATSSGAVEQFF.

The V call is TRBV12-3 or TRBV12-4, the J call TRBJ2-1; maybe TRBD2 (6 bases). The closer fit of TRBJ2-7 to the DNA end suggests the J call may be wrong. This CDR3 has 14 residues. The chain's CDR3 is CASSFGTGSYEQYF. For the CDR3, the DNA is TGTGCCAGCAGTTTCGGGACTGGCTCCTACGAGCAGTACTTC.

V is TRBV6-1 and J is TRBJ1-4; 7 nucleotides agree with TRBD1. The V segment lost 6 bases and the J segment 4 bases; nucleotides outside the gene matches: 5. Germline V gene lookup returns CDR1 MNHNS and CDR2 SASEGT. The CDR3 covers 14 residues. The chain's CDR3 is CASSLRDSNEKLFF. The CDR3, as DNA: TGTGCCAGCAGCCTCCGGGACAGTAATGAAAAACTGTTTTTT.

The table lists this clonotype with a few counts. This chain uses TRBV7-8 with TRBJ2-2; a possible D gene is TRBD2 (6 bases). V lost 5 bases and J 7 bases, leaving 11 bases between the germline ends. Germline assignment: CDR1 SGHVS and CDR2 FQNEAQ. CDR3 length: 13 amino acids. CDR3 in DNA: TGTGCCAGCAGCGGAAGGCGGGACGGGGAGCTGTTTTTT. Translating it yields CASSGRRDGELFF.

V gene TRBV7-8 combines with J gene TRBJ2-1; D is unclear. In germline, CDR1 is SGHVS, CDR2 FQNEAQ. V was cut by 8 bases and J by 7 bases, with 12 bases left in between. The CDR3 extends over 12 amino acids. In nucleotides, the CDR3 is TGTGCCAGCTTAGATGGTGTGAATGAGCAGTTCTTC. Protein: CASLDGVNEQFF.

For this clonotype: As the CDR3 is not closed by the conserved phenylalanine or tryptophan, this likely results from a read error. The J gene is TRBJ2-1, the V gene TRBV7-2; 9 bases align to TRBD1. Germline V gives CDR1 SGHTA, CDR2 FQGNSA. The CDR3 totals 15 residues. V dropped 5 bases and J dropped 7; count of bases not matched to a gene: 9. Here the CDR3 DNA reads TGTGCCAGCAGCGCACACAGGGGGCGGGATAATGAGCAGTTCATA. Translation gives CASSAHRGRDNEQFI.

The chain recombines TRBV6-1 with TRBJ2-3; 7 bases line up with TRBD2. Germline CDR1 MNHNS, CDR2 SASEGT. V lost 1 base to trimming and J lost 8 bases; unmatched junction nucleotides: 9. CDR3 size: 15 residues. The DNA for the CDR3 is TGTGCCAGCAGTGAAGAAGTGGGAGGGGACGGTACGCAGTATTTT. It encodes CASSEEVGGDGTQYF.

This clonotype has only a few counts. V gene TRBV6-1 combines with J gene TRBJ2-5, with 10 bases identical to TRBD2. CDR1 and CDR2 (germline): MNHNS, SASEGT. The CDR3 has 14 amino acids. Trimming took 5 bases from V and 7 from J; bases not matched to a gene: 7. The CDR3 region is CASSSGTSVTTQYF. CDR3 nucleotides: TGTGCCAGCAGTTCCGGGACTAGCGTTACGACCCAGTACTTC.

The J gene is TRBJ2-1, the V gene TRBV11-1, with 10 bases that match TRBD2. Judging by the DNA end, TRBJ2-5 fits better; the J call may be wrong. This CDR3 has 15 amino acids. CDR1 is SGHAT and CDR2 is FQDESV in the germline V gene (reference sequence). The CDR3 DNA follows: TGTGCCAGCAGCTTAGGGCTAGCGGGAGAAGAGACCCAGTACTTC. Translating it yields CASSLGLAGEETQYF.